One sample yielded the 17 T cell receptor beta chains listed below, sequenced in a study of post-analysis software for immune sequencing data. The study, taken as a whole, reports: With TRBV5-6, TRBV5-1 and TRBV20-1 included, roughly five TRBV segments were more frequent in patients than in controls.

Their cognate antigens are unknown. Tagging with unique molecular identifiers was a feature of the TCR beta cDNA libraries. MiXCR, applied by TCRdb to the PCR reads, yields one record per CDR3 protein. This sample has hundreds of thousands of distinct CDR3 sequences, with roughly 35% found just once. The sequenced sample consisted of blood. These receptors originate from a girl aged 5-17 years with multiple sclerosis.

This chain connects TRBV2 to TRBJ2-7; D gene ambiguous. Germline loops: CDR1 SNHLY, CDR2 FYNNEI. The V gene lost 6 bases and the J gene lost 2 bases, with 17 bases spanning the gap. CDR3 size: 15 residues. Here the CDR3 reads CASSLPAGPTYEQYF. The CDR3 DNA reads TGTGCCAGCAGCCTGCCCGCCGGGCCAACCTACGAGCAGTACTTC.

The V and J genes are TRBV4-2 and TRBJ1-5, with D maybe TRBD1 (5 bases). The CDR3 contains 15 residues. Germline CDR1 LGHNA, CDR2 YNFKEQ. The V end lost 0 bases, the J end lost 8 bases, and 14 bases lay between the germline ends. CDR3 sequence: CASSQDHQGLEPQHF. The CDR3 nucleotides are TGTGCCAGCAGCCAAGATCATCAGGGTTTGGAGCCCCAGCATTTT.

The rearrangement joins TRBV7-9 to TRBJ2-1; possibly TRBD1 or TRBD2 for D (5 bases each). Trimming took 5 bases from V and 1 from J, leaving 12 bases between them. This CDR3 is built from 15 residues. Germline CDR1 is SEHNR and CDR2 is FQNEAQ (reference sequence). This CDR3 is CASSTTGGSYNEQFF. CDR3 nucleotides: TGTGCCAGCAGCACTACAGGAGGATCCTACAATGAGCAGTTCTTC.

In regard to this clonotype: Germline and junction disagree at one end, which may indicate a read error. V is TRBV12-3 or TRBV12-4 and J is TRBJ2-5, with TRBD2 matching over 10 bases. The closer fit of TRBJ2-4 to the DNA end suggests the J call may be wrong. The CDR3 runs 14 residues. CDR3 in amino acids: CASSLAGGQNIQYF. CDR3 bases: TGTGCCAGCAGCTTAGCGGGGGGCCAAAACATTCAGTACTTC.

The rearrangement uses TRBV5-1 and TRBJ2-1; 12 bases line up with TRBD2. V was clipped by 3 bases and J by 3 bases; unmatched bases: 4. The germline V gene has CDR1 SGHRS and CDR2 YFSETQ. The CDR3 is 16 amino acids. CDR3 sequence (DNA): TGCGCCAGCAGCTCCCTAGCGGGGGGGAACTACAATGAGCAGTTCTTC. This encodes CASSSLAGGNYNEQFF.

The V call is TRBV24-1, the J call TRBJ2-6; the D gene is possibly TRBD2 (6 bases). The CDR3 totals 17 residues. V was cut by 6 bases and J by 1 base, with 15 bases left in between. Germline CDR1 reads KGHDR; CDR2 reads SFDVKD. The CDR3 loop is CATSPGHAGSGANVLTF. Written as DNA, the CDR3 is TGTGCCACCAGTCCAGGACACGCGGGATCTGGGGCCAACGTCCTGACTTTC.

CDR3 in amino acids: CASSEGLGTNKYF. DNA of the CDR3: TGTGCCAGCAGTGAGGGACTGGGGACTAATAAGTACTTC. The rearrangement joins TRBV2 to TRBJ2-4; TRBD2 matches 7 bases. Losses at the gene ends were 3 bases for V and 14 bases for J; bases not matched to a gene: 10. Germline lookup yields CDR1 SNHLY and CDR2 FYNNEI. CDR3 length: 13 residues.

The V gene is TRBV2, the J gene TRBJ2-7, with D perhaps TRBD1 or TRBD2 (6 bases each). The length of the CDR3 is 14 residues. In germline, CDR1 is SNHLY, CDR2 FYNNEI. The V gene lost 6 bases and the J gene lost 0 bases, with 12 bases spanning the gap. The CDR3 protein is CASRDPGASYEQYF. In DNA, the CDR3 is TGTGCCAGCAGGGACCCGGGGGCCTCCTACGAGCAGTACTTC.

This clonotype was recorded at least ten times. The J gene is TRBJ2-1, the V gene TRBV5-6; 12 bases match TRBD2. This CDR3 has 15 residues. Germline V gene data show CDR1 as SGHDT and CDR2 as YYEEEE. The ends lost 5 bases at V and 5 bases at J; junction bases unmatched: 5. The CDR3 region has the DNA TGTGCCAGCAGTTCTAGCGGGGGGGCCAACAATGAGCAGTTCTTC. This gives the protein CASSSSGGANNEQFF.

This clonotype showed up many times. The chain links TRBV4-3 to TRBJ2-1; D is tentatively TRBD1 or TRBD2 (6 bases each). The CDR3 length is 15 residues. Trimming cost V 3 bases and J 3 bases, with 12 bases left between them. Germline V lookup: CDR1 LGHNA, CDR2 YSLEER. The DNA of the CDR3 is TGCGCCAGCAGCCAGGAGGGGGACGGCTACAATGAGCAGTTCTTC. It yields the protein CASSQEGDGYNEQFF.

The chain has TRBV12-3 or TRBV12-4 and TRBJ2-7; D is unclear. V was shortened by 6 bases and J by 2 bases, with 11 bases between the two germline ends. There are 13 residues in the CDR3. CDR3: CASSPDVAYEQYF. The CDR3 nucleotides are TGTGCCAGCAGCCCCGACGTTGCCTACGAGCAGTACTTC.

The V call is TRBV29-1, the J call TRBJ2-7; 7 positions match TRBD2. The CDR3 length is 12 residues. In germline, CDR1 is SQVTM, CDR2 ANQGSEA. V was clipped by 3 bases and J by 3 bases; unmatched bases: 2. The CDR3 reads CSVDGGGYEQYF. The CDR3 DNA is TGCAGCGTTGATGGGGGGGGCTACGAGCAGTACTTC.

The CDR3 region is CASSSDPAKGYEQYF. The DNA of the CDR3 is TGTGCCAGCAGTTCCGACCCAGCCAAGGGCTACGAGCAGTACTTC. The V gene is TRBV28, the J gene TRBJ2-7, with D uncertain. The germline gives CDR1 MDHEN, CDR2 SYDVKM. Trimming left V 4 bases short and J 3 bases short, with 16 bases between. The CDR3 sequence is 15 residues long.

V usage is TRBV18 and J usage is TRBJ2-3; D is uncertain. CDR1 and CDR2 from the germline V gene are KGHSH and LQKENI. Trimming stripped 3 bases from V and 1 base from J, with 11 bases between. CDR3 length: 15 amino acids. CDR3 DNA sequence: TGTGCCAGCTCACCCTCGGCAGTTGGCACAGATACGCAGTATTTT. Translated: CASSPSAVGTDTQYF.

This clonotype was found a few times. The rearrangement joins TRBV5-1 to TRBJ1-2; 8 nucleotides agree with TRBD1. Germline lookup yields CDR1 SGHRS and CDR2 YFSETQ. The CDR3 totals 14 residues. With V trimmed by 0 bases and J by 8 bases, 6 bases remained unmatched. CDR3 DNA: TGCGCCAGCAGCTTGGGTACGACAGGGGAAGGCTACACCTTC. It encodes CASSLGTTGEGYTF.

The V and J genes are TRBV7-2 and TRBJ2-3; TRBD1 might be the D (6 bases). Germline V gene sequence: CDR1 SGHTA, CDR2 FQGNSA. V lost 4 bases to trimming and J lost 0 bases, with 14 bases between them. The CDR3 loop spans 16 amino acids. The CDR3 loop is CASSSKRTASTDTQYF. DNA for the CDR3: TGTGCCAGCAGCTCGAAACGGACAGCGAGCACAGATACGCAGTATTTT.

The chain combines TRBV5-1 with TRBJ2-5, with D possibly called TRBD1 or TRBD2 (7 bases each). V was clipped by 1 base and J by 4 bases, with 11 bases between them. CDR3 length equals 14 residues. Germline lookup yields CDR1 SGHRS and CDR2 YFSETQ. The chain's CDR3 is CASSLSRGGETQYF. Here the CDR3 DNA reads TGCGCCAGCAGCTTGAGCAGGGGGGGAGAGACCCAGTACTTC. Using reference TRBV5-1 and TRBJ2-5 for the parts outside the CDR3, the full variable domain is KAGVTQTPRYLIKTRGQQVTLSCSPISGHRSVSWYQQTPGQGLQFLFEYFSETQRNKGNFPGRFSGRQFSNSRSEMNVSTLELGDSALYLCASSLSRGGETQYFGPGTRLLVL.